Listed here are 32 T cell receptor beta chains from one sample, sequenced in a study of a mutant IDH1 vaccine in newly diagnosed glioma. The time point: baseline, week 1 (first vaccination visit). Specified treatment: pre-vaccination baseline after standard-of-care therapy. Clones were sequenced by immunoSEQ multiplex PCR, and TCRdb holds only the in-frame ones, with some missing. The sample lists tens of thousands of clones, 83% occurring once. The starting material was PBMCs, obtained from a glioma patient treated with radiotherapy, temozolomide or both. The receptors come from a woman in her forties or fifties with glioma.

This chain connects TRBV18 to TRBJ2-2; maybe TRBD1 (6 bases). Germline lookup yields CDR1 KGHSH and CDR2 LQKENI. The V and J ends lost 3 bases and 4 bases respectively, with 15 bases between them. The CDR3 has 16 residues. The CDR3 reads CASSPAFLGGTGELFF. The CDR3 DNA follows: TGTGCCAGCTCACCCGCCTTCCTAGGGGGCACCGGGGAGCTGTTTTTT.

This chain links TRBV4-1 with TRBJ2-3, with D perhaps being TRBD1 or TRBD2 (5 bases each). This CDR3 region has 15 residues. Germline V lookup: CDR1 MGHRA, CDR2 YSYEKL. Trimming took 8 bases from V and 6 from J, leaving 21 bases between them. The CDR3 coding sequence is TGCGCCAGCGGAGCCTGGGGACGGGGAGAGGATACGCAGTATTTT. Its protein is CASGAWGRGEDTQYF.

This clone was detected only a few times. The chain recombines TRBV5-1 with TRBJ1-5; tentative D call: TRBD1 (5 bases). This CDR3 region has 14 residues. Per the germline V gene, CDR1 is SGHRS and CDR2 is YFSETQ. V gave up 4 bases and J gave up 3 bases, with 11 bases separating them. DNA of the CDR3: TGCGCCAGCAGCCCTGGGGCAGACAATCAGCCCCAGCATTTT. It yields the protein CASSPGADNQPQHF.

This clone was detected once. This chain uses TRBV30 with TRBJ2-3; 7 nucleotides line up with TRBD1. Germline assignment: CDR1 GTSNPN and CDR2 SVGIG (reference sequence). The CDR3 is 15 amino acids. The V segment lost 3 bases and the J segment 2 bases; nucleotides outside the gene matches: 8. CDR3 in DNA: TGTGCCTGGAGCCAGGGGGAGCGGACCACAGATACGCAGTATTTT. This sequence encodes CAWSQGERTTDTQYF.

The chain uses TRBV14 and TRBJ2-7, with unresolved D. The CDR3 consists of 13 residues. Germline CDR1 is SGHDN and CDR2 is FVKESK. Trimming stripped 2 bases from V and 0 bases from J, with 5 bases between. The CDR3 is CASSQMASYEQYF. The CDR3 nucleotides read TGTGCCAGCAGCCAAATGGCCTCCTACGAGCAGTACTTC.

The chain combines TRBV30 with TRBJ2-5; no clear D. Germline-derived CDR1 and CDR2 are GTSNPN and SVGIG (reference sequence). The CDR3 loop spans 11 amino acids. Trimming took off 5 bases at V and 6 bases at J, with 10 bases between the two ends. For the CDR3, the DNA is TGTGCCTGGGCCCTTGGCAAGACCCAGTACTTC. It yields the protein CAWALGKTQYF.

V is TRBV6-5 and J is TRBJ1-2, with TRBD1 matching over 9 bases. The J segment lost 7 bases and the V segment lost 7 bases, leaving 7 bases of the junction unmatched. Germline-derived CDR1 and CDR2 are MNHEY and SVGAGI. This CDR3 has 13 amino acids. CDR3 residues: CASNRDRESGYTF. The CDR3 region has the DNA TGTGCCAGCAACCGGGACAGGGAGAGTGGCTACACCTTC.

The chain carries TRBV18 and TRBJ1-1; D uncertain. The CDR3 is 13 residues long. Germline assignment: CDR1 KGHSH and CDR2 LQKENI. V dropped 3 bases and J dropped 0 bases, with 5 bases sitting between them. The CDR3 DNA reads TGTGCCAGCTCACCCCAGATGAACACTGAAGCTTTCTTT. This encodes CASSPQMNTEAFF. Combining the CDR3 with reference TRBV18 and TRBJ1-1 gives the whole variable domain NAGVMQNPRHLVRRRGQEARLRCSPMKGHSHVYWYRQLPEEGLKFMVYLQKENIIDESGMPKERFSAEFPKEGPSILRIQQVVRGDSAAYFCASSPQMNTEAFFGQGTRLTVV.

The genes are TRBV27 and TRBJ1-5; 7 nucleotides align to TRBD1. J gave up 4 bases and V 4 bases, and 10 bases lay outside the gene matches. The CDR3 has 16 amino acids. Germline CDR1 is MNHEY and CDR2 is SMNVEV (reference sequence). The CDR3 loop reads CASSSYWAGGNQPQHF. CDR3 sequence (DNA): TGTGCCAGCAGTTCCTACTGGGCAGGGGGTAATCAGCCCCAGCATTTT.

The CDR3 DNA sequence: TGTGCCAGCAGCGCAAGCGGGGGGGCCTACGAGCAGTACTTC. Translated: CASSASGGAYEQYF. This sequence joins TRBV9 and TRBJ2-7; TRBD2 matches at 10 bases. Germline V CDR1 and CDR2: SGDLS, YYNGEE. V shed 3 bases, J shed 2 bases, and the junction held 2 bases outside the gene matches. The length of the CDR3 is 14 residues.

The chain has TRBV7-6 and TRBJ1-5; D gene unclear. The germline V gene has CDR1 SGHVS and CDR2 FNYEAQ. V lost 4 bases to trimming and J lost 8 bases, with 15 bases between them. This CDR3 is 14 amino acids long. The CDR3 sequence: CASSSASTTEPQHF. The CDR3 coding sequence is TGTGCCAGCAGCTCCGCCTCTACGACGGAGCCCCAGCATTTT. Looking up the rest from reference TRBV7-6 and TRBJ1-5 gives the full variable domain: GAGVSQSPRYKVTKRGQDVALRCDPISGHVSLYWYRQALGQGPEFLTYFNYEAQQDKSGLPNDRFSAERPEGSISTLTIQRTEQRDSAMYRCASSSASTTEPQHFGDGTRLSIL.

The genes are TRBV4-2 and TRBJ1-6; possible D gene TRBD1, 5 bases. The germline V gene has CDR1 LGHNA and CDR2 YNFKEQ. This CDR3 comprises 17 residues. V was pared by 3 bases and J by 2 bases, with 14 bases between. The CDR3 sequence is CASSQGDRMTYNSPLHF. The CDR3 DNA reads as TGTGCCAGCAGCCAGGGGGACCGTATGACCTATAATTCACCCCTCCACTTT.

In its sample, this clone was seen a few times. This chain connects TRBV15 to TRBJ2-7, with TRBD2 matching over 7 bases. V shed 11 bases and J 1 base; nucleotides not matched to a gene: 14. The CDR3 has 15 amino acids. CDR1 is LNHNV, CDR2 YYDKDF, per germline (reference sequence). The CDR3 reads CAAMHGGNSSYEQYF. The CDR3 DNA is TGTGCCGCCATGCACGGGGGGAATAGTTCCTACGAGCAGTACTTC.

This rearrangement joins TRBV27 to TRBJ1-5; 7 nucleotides line up with TRBD1. From germline, CDR1 is MNHEY and CDR2 SMNVEV (reference sequence). This CDR3 region has 14 residues. V shed 8 bases, J shed 0 bases, and the junction held 4 bases outside the gene matches. The CDR3 bases are TGTGCCAGCGGGGACAGTAATAGCAATCAGCCCCAGCATTTT. Translated, it gives CASGDSNSNQPQHF.

In its sample, this clone was seen a few times. In DNA form, the CDR3 reads TGCGCCAGCAGTGATCCCGGGGCATTTAACTATGGCTACACCTTC. Protein: CASSDPGAFNYGYTF. This chain connects TRBV10-2 to TRBJ1-2; D might be TRBD1 (5 bases). CDR1 is WSHSY and CDR2 is SAAADI in the germline V gene. The CDR3 runs 15 residues. V lost 3 bases and J lost 1, with 12 bases in between.

This rearrangement joins TRBV18 to TRBJ1-2; TRBD1 is a possible D gene (5 bases). With 0 bases removed from V and 7 bases from J, the gap between germline ends came to 12 bases. The CDR3 runs 14 residues. Germline loops: CDR1 KGHSH, CDR2 LQKENI. CDR3 sequence: CASSPPPGGIGYTF. DNA of the CDR3: TGTGCCAGCTCACCACCCCCGGGGGGGATTGGCTACACCTTC.

The chain is built from TRBV5-1 and TRBJ2-3; 8 bases agree with TRBD2. CDR3 size: 17 residues. Trimming removed 4 bases from V and 1 base from J; junction bases left unmatched: 11. Looked up from germline, CDR1 is SGHRS and CDR2 is YFSETQ. The CDR3 DNA reads as TGCGCCAGCAGCGCCCAACTCTTTAGCGGGGGCACAGATACGCAGTATTTT. Encoded protein: CASSAQLFSGGTDTQYF.

This chain links TRBV5-4 with TRBJ1-2, with D hard to call. CDR1 is SGHNT, CDR2 YYREEE, per germline (reference sequence). This CDR3 has 14 amino acids. The ends were cut back, 1 base at V and 3 bases at J, with 10 bases in the middle. The CDR3 DNA is TGTGCCAGCAGCTTGCCGCAGGAGTACTATGGCTACACCTTC. Its translation: CASSLPQEYYGYTF.

The rearrangement links TRBV28 to TRBJ1-1; D gene unclear. This CDR3 region has 12 residues. The germline V gene has CDR1 MDHEN and CDR2 SYDVKM. V shed 5 bases and J shed 5 bases, with 9 bases lying between them. The CDR3 loop is CASSDPQTEAFF. The DNA of the CDR3 is TGTGCCAGCAGTGATCCCCAGACTGAAGCTTTCTTT.

The CDR3 DNA follows: TGTGCCTGTGGGAACACCCAAGATACGCAGTATTTT. Its translation is CACGNTQDTQYF. The chain is built from TRBV30 and TRBJ2-3; unclear D gene. CDR1 is GTSNPN, CDR2 SVGIG, per germline (reference sequence). Trimming stripped 6 bases from V and 5 bases from J, with 12 bases between. The CDR3 sequence is 12 residues long.

The genes are TRBV2 and TRBJ2-3; D not certain. Germline loops: CDR1 SNHLY, CDR2 FYNNEI. The CDR3 length is 11 residues. Trimming pared 7 bases from V and 10 bases from J, leaving 12 bases between. The CDR3 DNA is TGTGCCAGCACCCCTGATAAGGCGCAGTATTTT. Translating gives CASTPDKAQYF.

This clone came up a few times. This chain joins TRBV27 and TRBJ1-1; no reliable D call. Germline loops: CDR1 MNHEY, CDR2 SMNVEV (reference sequence). This CDR3 has 13 residues. V lost 6 bases, J lost 0 bases, and 8 bases lay in between. The CDR3 region is CASRAGLNTEAFF. In DNA form, the CDR3 reads TGTGCCAGCAGGGCAGGACTGAACACTGAAGCTTTCTTT.

The CDR3 region has the DNA TGTGCCAGCAGTGAAGTTTCGGTAGATACGCAGTATTTT. Its translation is CASSEVSVDTQYF. The V gene is TRBV6-1, the J gene TRBJ2-3; D is unclear. The germline V and J ends were trimmed by 1 base and 5 bases, with 7 bases remaining between them. Germline-derived CDR1 and CDR2 are MNHNS and SASEGT. The CDR3 has 13 amino acids.

This sequence joins TRBV7-8 and TRBJ1-3, with no clear D. The CDR3 has 15 amino acids. CDR1 and CDR2 (germline): SGHVS, FQNEAQ. Between the trimmed V and J ends, which lost 1 base and 1 base, there was a span of 8 bases. The chain's CDR3 is CASSLVASSGNTIYF. Written as DNA, the CDR3 is TGTGCCAGCAGCTTAGTAGCCTCGTCTGGAAACACCATATATTTT.

This sequence joins TRBV9 and TRBJ2-7; 9 bases are shared with TRBD1. The CDR3 extends over 14 amino acids. The germline gives CDR1 SGDLS, CDR2 YYNGEE. With 4 bases clipped from V and 2 bases from J, the junction kept 4 bases outside the gene matches. The CDR3 DNA reads as TGTGCCAGCAGCCCGAGGGACAGGGCCTACGAGCAGTACTTC. Amino acid sequence: CASSPRDRAYEQYF.

V gene TRBV5-1 combines with J gene TRBJ2-5, with TRBD1 matching over 8 bases. V lost 5 bases to trimming and J lost 5 bases; unmatched junction nucleotides: 8. The CDR3 is 14 amino acids. The germline V gene encodes CDR1 SGHRS and CDR2 YFSETQ. The CDR3 loop reads CASRWGQVDETQYF. In DNA, the CDR3 is TGCGCCAGCAGATGGGGACAGGTAGACGAGACCCAGTACTTC.

The chain is built from TRBV9 and TRBJ2-7; no reliable D call. The V and J ends lost 5 bases and 2 bases respectively, with 20 bases between them. Looked up from germline, CDR1 is SGDLS and CDR2 is YYNGEE. This CDR3 is 16 amino acids long. CDR3 coding DNA: TGTGCCAGCAGTACCCCTTTAAGGGTTCCGACCTACGAGCAGTACTTC. The encoded protein is CASSTPLRVPTYEQYF.

In regard to this clone: The same CDR3 also results from other DNA sequences found in this sample. The J gene is TRBJ2-3, the V gene TRBV9; D uncertain. CDR1 SGDLS and CDR2 YYNGEE come from the germline V gene. V gave up 2 bases and J gave up 1 base, with 5 bases separating them. The CDR3 length is 13 residues. CDR3: CASSVGGTDTQYF. The CDR3 region has the DNA TGTGCCAGCAGCGTCGGCGGCACAGATACGCAGTATTTT.

Notes on this clone: Additional DNA sequences in this sample encode the identical CDR3. The chain is built from TRBV6-5 and TRBJ1-1, with a possible D match to TRBD1 (5 bases). Germline V gene lookup returns CDR1 MNHEY and CDR2 SVGAGI. The CDR3 has 11 residues. V lost 5 bases, J lost 8 bases, and 9 bases lay in between. CDR3 region: CASSRGAEAFF. Written as DNA, the CDR3 is TGTGCCAGCAGTCGTGGGGCCGAAGCTTTCTTT.

The chain employs TRBV5-8 and TRBJ1-5, with a possible D match to TRBD1 (5 bases). The CDR3 covers 13 residues. The V end lost 0 bases, the J end lost 11 bases, and 12 bases lay between the germline ends. Germline V gene lookup returns CDR1 SGHTS and CDR2 YDEGEE. The CDR3 loop reads CASSLDRRVAQHF. DNA for the CDR3: TGTGCCAGCAGCTTGGACAGGCGGGTGGCCCAGCATTTT.

The chain combines TRBV5-1 with TRBJ2-7; D might be TRBD2 (7 bases). This CDR3 has 16 amino acids. Trimming took 4 bases from V and 4 from J, leaving 21 bases between them. Germline V lookup: CDR1 SGHRS, CDR2 YFSETQ. CDR3 sequence reads: CASSLTLQGGLYEQYF. The CDR3 region has the DNA TGCGCCAGCAGCCTCACTTTACAGGGAGGGCTATACGAGCAGTACTTC.

V and J are TRBV5-5 and TRBJ1-2; D unresolved. Trimming shortened V by 1 base and J by 8 bases, and 24 bases separated the two germline ends. Germline V gene lookup returns CDR1 SGHKS and CDR2 YYEKEE (reference sequence). This CDR3 is built from 17 residues. The CDR3: CASSLTALGAQLSGYTF. CDR3 in DNA: TGTGCCAGCAGCTTGACAGCTTTGGGTGCTCAACTCTCGGGCTACACCTTC.